This record looks at one TCR beta chain sequence and its context. Antigen: not known. Using immunoSEQ multiplex PCR, the repertoire was profiled, and TCRdb retains in-frame clones only, with some absent. Altogether over 10,000 clones are present, roughly nine tenths being singletons, with the ten largest covering around 0.18%. The sample belongs to a study of blood T cell dynamics during melanoma immunotherapy. General study results and limits: Among sorted CD8+ subsets, immune-effector cells had the highest clonality and cell-free DNA similarity.

The time point was: pre-treatment baseline. This TCR was recovered from a human donor with melanoma. Source: effector memory CD8+ T cells from blood, taken from a patient treated with checkpoint blockade.

Here the CDR3 DNA reads TGCAGCACCGGACTAGCGGGAGGCCTCAATGAGCAGTTCTTC. This sequence encodes CSTGLAGGLNEQFF. J is TRBJ2-1 and V is TRBV29-1; 14 bases align to TRBD2. Germline lookup yields CDR1 SQVTM and CDR2 ANQGSEA. Trimming at V came to 8 bases and at J to 6 bases, leaving 6 bases not matched to a gene. The CDR3 has 14 residues.